This entry features one TCR beta chain sequence. Its target is not known. Researchers built TCR beta libraries using quantitative 5'-RACE with molecular barcodes. TCRdb reanalysed the 5' RACE reads using MiXCR and keeps one entry per CDR3 protein. The sample holds about 800,000 distinct CDR3 sequences, 12% seen once. The data are from a study of CD8 T cells in ankylosing spondylitis. General study points: A TCR beta motif of about 8 highly homologous variants seemed to mark ankylosing spondylitis blood. The clones that were linked to disease were reported to be significantly enriched in matched synovial fluid samples from ankylosing spondylitis patients. Previous work reported some of these motif variants in the synovial fluid and blood of reactive arthritis.

From germline, CDR1 is SGHTA and CDR2 FQGNSA. CDR3 length: 13 residues. J gave up 12 bases and V 0 bases, and 7 bases lay outside the gene matches. This chain links TRBV7-2 with TRBJ2-7; 8 bases are shared with TRBD2. This sequence originates from a male donor with ankylosing spondylitis. Sequencing was done on a sample of blood, either unsorted or a sorted T cell fraction (not recorded which). In DNA form, the CDR3 reads TGTGCCAGCAGCTTAGCGTGGGCGGGGGGTCTGTACTTC. This sequence encodes CASSLAWAGGLYF.